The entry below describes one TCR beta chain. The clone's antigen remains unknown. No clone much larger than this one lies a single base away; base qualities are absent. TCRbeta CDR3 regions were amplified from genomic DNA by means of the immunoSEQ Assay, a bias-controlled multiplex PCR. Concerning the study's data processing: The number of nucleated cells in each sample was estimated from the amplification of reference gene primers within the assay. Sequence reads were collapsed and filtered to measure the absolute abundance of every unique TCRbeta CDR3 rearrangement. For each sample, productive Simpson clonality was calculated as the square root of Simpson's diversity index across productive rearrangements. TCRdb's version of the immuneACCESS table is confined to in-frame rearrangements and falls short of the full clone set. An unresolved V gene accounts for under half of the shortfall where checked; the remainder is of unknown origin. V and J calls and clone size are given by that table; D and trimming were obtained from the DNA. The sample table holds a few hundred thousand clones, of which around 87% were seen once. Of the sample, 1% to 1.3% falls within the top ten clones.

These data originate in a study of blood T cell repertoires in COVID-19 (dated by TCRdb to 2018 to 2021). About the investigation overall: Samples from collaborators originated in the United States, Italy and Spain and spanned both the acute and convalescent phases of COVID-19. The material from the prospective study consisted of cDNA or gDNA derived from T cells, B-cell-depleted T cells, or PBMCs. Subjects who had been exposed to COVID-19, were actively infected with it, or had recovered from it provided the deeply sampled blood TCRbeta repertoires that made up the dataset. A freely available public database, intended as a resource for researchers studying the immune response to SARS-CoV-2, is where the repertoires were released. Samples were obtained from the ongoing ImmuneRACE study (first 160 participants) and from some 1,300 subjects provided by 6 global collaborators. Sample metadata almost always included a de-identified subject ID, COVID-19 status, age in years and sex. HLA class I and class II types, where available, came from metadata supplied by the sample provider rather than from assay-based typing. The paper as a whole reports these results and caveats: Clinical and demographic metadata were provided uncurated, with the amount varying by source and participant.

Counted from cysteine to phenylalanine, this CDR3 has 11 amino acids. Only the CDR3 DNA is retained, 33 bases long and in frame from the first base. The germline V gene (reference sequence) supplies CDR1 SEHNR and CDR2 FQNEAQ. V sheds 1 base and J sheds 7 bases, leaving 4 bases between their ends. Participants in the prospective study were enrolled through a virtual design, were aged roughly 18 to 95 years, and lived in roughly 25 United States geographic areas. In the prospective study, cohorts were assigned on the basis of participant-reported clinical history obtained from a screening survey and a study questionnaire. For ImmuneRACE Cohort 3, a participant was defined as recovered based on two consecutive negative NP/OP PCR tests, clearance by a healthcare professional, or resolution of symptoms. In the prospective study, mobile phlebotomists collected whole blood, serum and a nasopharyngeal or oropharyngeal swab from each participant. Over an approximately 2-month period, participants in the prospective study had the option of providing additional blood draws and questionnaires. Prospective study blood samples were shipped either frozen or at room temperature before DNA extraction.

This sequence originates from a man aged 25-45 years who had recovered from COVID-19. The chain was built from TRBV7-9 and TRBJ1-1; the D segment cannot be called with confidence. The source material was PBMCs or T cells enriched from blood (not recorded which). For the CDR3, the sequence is CASSLVGEAFF. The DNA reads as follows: TGTGCCAGCAGCTTAGTCGGTGAAGCTTTCTTT. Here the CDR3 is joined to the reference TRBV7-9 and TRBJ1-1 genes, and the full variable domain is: DTGVSQNPRHKITKRGQNVTFRCDPISEHNRLYWYRQTLGQGPEFLTYFQNEAQLEKSRLLSDRFSAERPKGSFSTLEIQRTEQGDSAMYLCASSLVGEAFFGQGTRLTVV.